A single sample is the source of the 15 T cell receptor beta chains below, sequenced in a study of brain T cells in children with intractable seizures. Assay used: immunoSEQ multiplex PCR; TCRdb lists only in-frame clones, some missing. The sample holds 50,000 to 75,000 clones, about 96% seen once. Sequencing was performed on peripheral blood, taken at surgery. All receptors come from a boy younger than two with focal cortical dysplasia and intractable seizures.

The chain is built from TRBV19 and TRBJ2-5, with no clear D. Germline V lookup: CDR1 LNHDA, CDR2 SQIVND (reference sequence). This CDR3 has 15 amino acids. V was pared by 2 bases and J by 1 base, with 11 bases between. The chain's CDR3 is CASSIRSELQETQYF. The CDR3 DNA follows: TGTGCCAGTAGTATAAGGTCAGAACTCCAAGAGACCCAGTACTTC.

V usage is TRBV28 and J usage is TRBJ2-7; no clear D. Trimming left V 5 bases short and J 4 bases short, with 15 bases between. The CDR3 is 14 residues long. The germline CDR1 and CDR2 sequences are MDHEN and SYDVKM. The CDR3 coding sequence is TGTGCCAGCAGTCCCCTAGACCCTTCTTACGAGCAGTACTTC. Translated: CASSPLDPSYEQYF.

This chain connects TRBV27 to TRBJ1-4; D is possibly TRBD1 (5 bases). The CDR3 has 15 residues. Trimming shortened V by 3 bases and J by 8 bases, and 16 bases separated the two germline ends. CDR1 MNHEY and CDR2 SMNVEV come from the germline V gene (reference sequence). The CDR3 nucleotides are TGTGCCAGCAGTTTCAGGATGTACGGGGGGGAAAAACTGTTTTTT. Translation: CASSFRMYGGEKLFF.

This clone appeared a single time. The chain recombines TRBV10-1 with TRBJ2-7; 8 positions agree with TRBD2. Germline V CDR1 and CDR2: WNHNN, SYGVQD (reference sequence). This CDR3 is built from 17 residues. The V segment lost 2 bases and the J segment 1 base; nucleotides outside the gene matches: 10. This chain's CDR3 is CASSEIRTSGFSYEQYF. In nucleotides, the CDR3 is TGCGCCAGCAGTGAGATTCGTACTAGCGGATTTTCCTACGAGCAGTACTTC.

The chain has TRBV6-1 and TRBJ2-7; 8 bases map to TRBD2. The CDR3 is 14 residues long. From germline, CDR1 is MNHNS and CDR2 SASEGT. Losses at the gene ends were 2 bases for V and 1 base for J; bases not matched to a gene: 1. The CDR3 region has the DNA TGTGCCAGCAGTGAAAGCGGGGGTTCCTACGAGCAGTACTTC. Its translation: CASSESGGSYEQYF.

The chain employs TRBV7-9 and TRBJ2-3, with 9 bases matching TRBD2. The CDR3 sequence is 15 residues long. The V gene end was trimmed by 5 bases and the J gene end by 0 bases; junction bases not matched to a gene: 3. Germline lookup yields CDR1 SEHNR and CDR2 FQNEAQ (reference sequence). Here the CDR3 DNA reads TGTGCCAGCAGCGACCTAGCGGGGAGCACAGATACGCAGTATTTT. As protein: CASSDLAGSTDTQYF.

The rearrangement links TRBV27 to TRBJ1-2; D may be TRBD1 (6 bases). Between the trimmed V and J ends, which lost 1 base and 7 bases, there was a span of 13 bases. This CDR3 has 14 residues. The germline V gene encodes CDR1 MNHEY and CDR2 SMNVEV (reference sequence). DNA for the CDR3: TGTGCCAGCAGTTTATTAAGCTCGGGGGCTGGCTACACCTTC. It encodes CASSLLSSGAGYTF.

CDR3 sequence: CASSPQPQGANTEAFF. CDR3 sequence (DNA): TGTGCCAGCTCACCGCAGCCCCAGGGAGCGAACACTGAAGCTTTCTTT. This chain connects TRBV18 to TRBJ1-1; TRBD1 might be the D (5 bases). The CDR3 is 16 amino acids. V dropped 3 bases and J dropped 1 base, with 15 bases sitting between them. CDR1 and CDR2 (germline): KGHSH, LQKENI.

The chain has TRBV4-1 and TRBJ2-1, with 13 nucleotides matching TRBD2. Germline V CDR1 and CDR2: MGHRA, YSYEKL. The CDR3 contains 15 residues. V dropped 4 bases and J dropped 7; count of bases not matched to a gene: 4. DNA of the CDR3: TGCGCCAGCAGCCGGACTAGCGGGGGCGGTAATGAGCAGTTCTTC. Protein sequence: CASSRTSGGGNEQFF.

This chain connects TRBV6-5 to TRBJ2-2; D gene uncertain. The V gene's germline CDR1 is MNHEY and CDR2 SVGAGI. Trimming took off 6 bases at V and 1 base at J, with 9 bases between the two ends. The CDR3 is 14 residues long. The CDR3 sequence is CASSPRWNTGELFF. The CDR3 DNA reads as TGTGCCAGCAGCCCCCGCTGGAACACCGGGGAGCTGTTTTTT.

The genes are TRBV5-4 and TRBJ1-2, with 7 positions matching TRBD1. In germline, CDR1 is SGHNT, CDR2 YYREEE (reference sequence). The CDR3 loop spans 13 amino acids. V was clipped by 0 bases and J by 10 bases; unmatched bases: 6. The CDR3 is CASSLVQGDVYTF. In DNA form, the CDR3 reads TGTGCCAGCAGCTTGGTTCAGGGGGATGTCTACACCTTC.

This chain uses TRBV5-4 with TRBJ1-4, with TRBD1 identical over 8 bases. The CDR3 sequence is 14 residues long. The J segment lost 6 bases and the V segment lost 5 bases, leaving 6 bases of the junction unmatched. The V gene's germline CDR1 is SGHNT and CDR2 YYREEE (reference sequence). The CDR3: CASSSTGGDEKLFF. The CDR3 nucleotides are TGTGCCAGCAGTTCAACAGGGGGTGATGAAAAACTGTTTTTT.

V usage is TRBV5-1 and J usage is TRBJ2-7, with D possibly matching TRBD1 (6 bases). CDR3 length equals 14 residues. V lost 0 bases, J lost 6 bases, and 13 bases lay in between. Germline V gene lookup returns CDR1 SGHRS and CDR2 YFSETQ. The CDR3 reads CASSLVGAAFEQYF. The CDR3, as DNA: TGCGCCAGCAGCTTGGTGGGGGCAGCCTTCGAGCAGTACTTC.

The CDR3 DNA follows: TGTGCCAGCAGTGAATGGGTACAAGAGACCCAGTACTTC. Translated: CASSEWVQETQYF. The V and J genes are TRBV6-1 and TRBJ2-5; no reliable D call. Germline values: CDR1 MNHNS, CDR2 SASEGT. The CDR3 spans 13 residues. Trimming shortened V by 2 bases and J by 2 bases, and 6 bases separated the two germline ends.

A single count supports this clone. J is TRBJ2-1 and V is TRBV7-2; 10 bases fit TRBD1. CDR3 length: 17 amino acids. Germline V gives CDR1 SGHTA, CDR2 FQGNSA. J gave up 6 bases and V 4 bases, and 12 bases lay outside the gene matches. The chain's CDR3 is CASSSGQGERYSNEQFF. The CDR3 bases are TGTGCCAGCAGCTCAGGACAGGGGGAAAGGTATAGCAATGAGCAGTTCTTC. Looking up the rest from reference TRBV7-2 and TRBJ2-1 gives the full variable domain: GAGVSQSPSNKVTEKGKDVELRCDPISGHTALYWYRQSLGQGLEFLIYFQGNSAPDKSGLPSDRFSAERTGGSVSTLTIQRTQQEDSAVYLCASSSGQGERYSNEQFFGPGTRLTVL.